This T cell receptor beta chain was captured by sequencing in a study of graft-versus-host responses after intestinal transplantation. A note on this clone: Its antigen is currently unknown. Other DNA sequences in this specimen translate into the identical CDR3.

Assay: immunoSEQ multiplex PCR; the TCRdb copy retains only in-frame clones and omits some. The table has tens of thousands of clones, about 94% seen once. V lost 1 base and J lost 2, with 6 bases in between. Looked up from germline, CDR1 is MGHRA and CDR2 is YSYEKL. CDR3 length equals 14 residues. The TCR sequence derives from a human donor who was the organ donor for an intestinal transplant. The chain carries TRBV4-1 and TRBJ1-5, with D possibly TRBD1 on 6 matching bases. Source: unstimulated CD4+ T cells sorted from spleen or lymph node cells, taken before transplant. CDR3 DNA: TGCGCCAGCAGCCAAGGACAGGGCAATCAGCCCCAGCATTTT. It encodes CASSQGQGNQPQHF.